Listed below are T cell receptor beta chains from one sample, sequenced in a study of blood T cell repertoires in COVID-19. Sequencing used immunoSEQ multiplex PCR; TCRdb keeps in-frame clones, though not all of them. The sample lists about 68,000 clones, 85% to 90% occurring once. What was sequenced was peripheral blood. All receptors come from a man aged 50 to 59 with acute or convalescent COVID-19. Each CDR3 is given with its conserved first and last residue. D genes are given only for firm matches. Only part of the rows carry a size: once, few, many, or a class if the clone is expanded.

clone_size	d_call	v_call	j_call	cdr3_nt	cdr3_aa
once	.	TRBV11-2	TRBJ1-3	TGTGCCAGCAGCCCGCAAACAGGATTTGGAAACACCATATATTTT	CASSPQTGFGNTIYF
.	TRBD2	TRBV10-2	TRBJ2-3	TGCGCCAGCAGTGAGGTCAGCGGGGGTAGGTCAGATACGCAGTATTTT	CASSEVSGGRSDTQYF
.	.	TRBV6-5	TRBJ2-3	TGTGCCAGCGGGGCGAACGATGGGATAACAGATACGCAGTATTTT	CASGANDGITDTQYF
.	TRBD2	TRBV9	TRBJ2-7	TGTGCCAGCAGCGTAGACCCTAGCGGGAACTACGAGCAGTACTTC	CASSVDPSGNYEQYF
.	TRBD1	TRBV5-1	TRBJ2-5	TGCGCCAGCAGCAGACAGGGGGCAGGGGAGACCCAGTACTTC	CASSRQGAGETQYF
.	.	TRBV19	TRBJ2-6	TGTGCCAGTATGGAGCTCATCTCTGGGGCCAACGTCCTGACTTTC	CASMELISGANVLTF
.	TRBD1	TRBV7-2	TRBJ2-7	TGTGCCAGCAGCTTATACAGAGGACAGGGTTACGAGCAGTACTTC	CASSLYRGQGYEQYF
.	TRBD2	TRBV27	TRBJ2-1	TGTGCCAGCAGTTGGGGACTAGCGGGAGGTACTGAGCAGTTCTTC	CASSWGLAGGTEQFF
once	TRBD2	TRBV5-6	TRBJ2-1	TGTGCCAGCAGCTTGGGGCGGGGGAATGAGCAGTTCTTC	CASSLGRGNEQFF
.	.	TRBV3-1/TRBV3-2	TRBJ1-1	TGTGCCAGCAGCCACGGGGGGACTGAAGCTTTCTTT	CASSHGGTEAFF
few	.	TRBV20-1	TRBJ2-1	TGCAGTGCTCCCCAGTACAATGAGCAGTTCTTC	CSAPQYNEQFF
.	TRBD1	TRBV6-5	TRBJ1-4	TGTGCCAGCAGCGCGACAGGGACTAATGAAAAACTGTTTTTT	CASSATGTNEKLFF
.	.	TRBV2	TRBJ1-5	TGTGCCAGCAGTACCGCAGGGTTCTATAGCAATCAGCCCCAGCATTTT	CASSTAGFYSNQPQHF
few	TRBD1	TRBV28	TRBJ1-2	TGTGCCAGCAGAAAGGACAGGCCCATTAACTATGGCTACACCTTC	CASRKDRPINYGYTF
.	.	TRBV6-1	TRBJ2-1	TGTGCCAGCAGTGAATGGAGGGCCCTACTCAATGAGCAGTTCTTC	CASSEWRALLNEQFF
once	.	TRBV12-3/TRBV12-4	TRBJ2-1	TGTGCCAGCAGTTTAGACGGGGGTGGCGAGCAGTTCTTC	CASSLDGGGEQFF
.	.	TRBV20-1	TRBJ2-1	TGCAGTGCCGATCGGGTGGATGAGCAGTTCTTC	CSADRVDEQFF
.	.	TRBV7-9	TRBJ2-7	TGTGCCAGCAGGTCAGCAGTGGGGCGTCTCGAGCAGTACTTC	CASRSAVGRLEQYF
once	TRBD2	TRBV24-1	TRBJ2-3	TGTGCCACCCTTACCGGGACTATGCGTTACGATACGCAGTATTTT	CATLTGTMRYDTQYF
.	.	TRBV10-1	TRBJ2-7	TGCGCCAGCAGTGATGGAGGGACCGAGCAGTACTTC	CASSDGGTEQYF
.	.	TRBV30	TRBJ1-6	TGTGCCTGGACTGTGCGGGCAAGATCGCCCCTCCACTTT	CAWTVRARSPLHF
.	.	TRBV12-5	TRBJ2-3	TGTGCTAGTGGTTTGCAGTTCACAGATACGCAGTATTTT	CASGLQFTDTQYF
few	.	TRBV28	TRBJ2-2	TGTGCCAGCAGGCCCCAGGGGGAGCTGTTTTTT	CASRPQGELFF
.	.	TRBV7-3	TRBJ2-1	TGTGCCAGCAGCTTTAGCGGTGGGAGCAATGAGCAGTTCTTC	CASSFSGGSNEQFF
.	TRBD2	TRBV3-1/TRBV3-2	TRBJ2-2	TGTGCCAGCAGCCCACAACTAGCGGAAGTCACCGGGGAGCTGTTTTTT	CASSPQLAEVTGELFF
once	TRBD1	TRBV28	TRBJ2-7	TGTGCCAGCAGAACCGGGACAGCGGCCTACGAGCAGTACTTC	CASRTGTAAYEQYF
.	TRBD1	TRBV28	TRBJ1-2	TGTGCCAGCAGCCTTGACAGGGCGGGATATGGCTACACCTTC	CASSLDRAGYGYTF
.	.	TRBV5-1	TRBJ1-2	TGCGCCAGCAGCCAAGGAGGGAACTTATATGGCTACACCTTC	CASSQGGNLYGYTF
.	.	TRBV20-1	TRBJ2-5	TGCAGTGCTAGTGATCGCCCTAGCAAGGCATTTGGGATGGAGACCCAGTACTTC	CSASDRPSKAFGMETQYF
.	TRBD2	TRBV4-1	TRBJ2-2	TGCGCCAGCAGCCAAGATTGGACTAGCGGGGGGGATACCGGGGAGCTGTTTTTT	CASSQDWTSGGDTGELFF
.	.	TRBV20-1	TRBJ2-7	TGCAGTGCTTTAGAGGCCTACGAGCAGTACTTC	CSALEAYEQYF
.	TRBD2	TRBV3-1/TRBV3-2	TRBJ2-4	TGTGCCAGCAGCCAAGATGGTTTCGGCGGGGGGGCCATCCAAGCCAAAAACATTCAGTACTTC	CASSQDGFGGGAIQAKNIQYF
.	.	TRBV10-3	TRBJ1-5	TGTGCCATCAGTGTAGGGGATCAGCCCCAGCATTTT	CAISVGDQPQHF
.	TRBD1	TRBV28	TRBJ2-7	TGTGCCAGCAGTTTATACCAGGGGGCCGGCTACGAGCAGTACTTC	CASSLYQGAGYEQYF
.	.	TRBV7-9	TRBJ1-1	TGTGCCAGCACACCTCAAACAGTGAACACTGAAGCTTTCTTT	CASTPQTVNTEAFF
.	TRBD1	TRBV12-3/TRBV12-4	TRBJ2-3	TGTGCCAGCAGTTTACGGACAGGGAACCAGTATTTT	CASSLRTGNQYF
.	.	TRBV4-1	TRBJ2-1	TGCGCCAGCAGCCGTACGGGGTTTATCAATGAGCAGTTCTTC	CASSRTGFINEQFF
once	TRBD2	TRBV30	TRBJ2-2	TGTGCCTGGAGACGGCGGGGAGGGACCGGGGAGCTGTTTTTT	CAWRRRGGTGELFF
.	TRBD1	TRBV5-1	TRBJ2-5	TGCGCCAGCAGCTTCACAGGGGGCAAGGAGACCCAGTACTTC	CASSFTGGKETQYF
few	.	TRBV11-2	TRBJ2-1	TGTGCCAGCAGCTTAGAGGGAGGAGACCTCAATGAGCAGTTCTTC	CASSLEGGDLNEQFF
.	TRBD1	TRBV3-1/TRBV3-2	TRBJ2-3	TGTGCCAGCAGCCGCCGGGACAGGGGTGCAGATACGCAGTATTTT	CASSRRDRGADTQYF
.	TRBD1	TRBV19	TRBJ1-1	TGTGCCAGTAGTTGGGACAGCTCGAACACTGAAGCTTTCTTT	CASSWDSSNTEAFF
.	.	TRBV6-1	TRBJ1-6	TGTGCCAGCAGTGACATACCGGGACTCCCAAATTCACCCCTCCACTTT	CASSDIPGLPNSPLHF
medium-sized	TRBD1	TRBV15	TRBJ2-1	TGTGCCACCAGACCAGACAGGGTGGCCTACAATGAGCAGTTCTTC	CATRPDRVAYNEQFF
.	.	TRBV29-1	TRBJ1-1	TGCAGCGCCGCATTCGGGGGCACTGAAGCTTTCTTT	CSAAFGGTEAFF
.	TRBD1	TRBV25-1	TRBJ2-2	TGTGCCAGCAGTGAATCCGGGACAGGGAGGTCCGGGGAGCTGTTTTTT	CASSESGTGRSGELFF
medium-sized	.	TRBV12-1	TRBJ2-5	TGTGCCAGCAGCACGGACAGATACCTCAGGGAGACCCAGTACTTC	CASSTDRYLRETQYF
.	.	TRBV9	TRBJ1-2	TGTGCCAGCAGCGTGGGCAGTAACTATGGCTACACCTTC	CASSVGSNYGYTF
.	.	TRBV6-1	TRBJ2-1	TGTGCCAGCAGTGAAATTTGGCAGGCCTACAATGAGCAGTTCTTC	CASSEIWQAYNEQFF
few	.	TRBV9	TRBJ1-1	TGTGCCAGCAGCCCAAGCGGGCATGTGGGCACTGAAGCTTTCTTT	CASSPSGHVGTEAFF
.	.	TRBV5-4	TRBJ2-7	TGTGCCAGCAGCTTTCGGGACACAGCCTACGAGCAGTACTTC	CASSFRDTAYEQYF
.	.	TRBV18	TRBJ2-5	TGTGCCAGCTCCCCTTATGTTGTGGAGACCCAGTACTTC	CASSPYVVETQYF
.	TRBD1	TRBV13	TRBJ2-3	TGTGCCAGCAGCCTACGACAGGGTAACGCAGATACGCAGTATTTT	CASSLRQGNADTQYF
.	TRBD2	TRBV7-9	TRBJ2-3	TGTGCCAGCAGCTTAGTAGCGGGGTACACAGATACGCAGTATTTT	CASSLVAGYTDTQYF
.	.	TRBV30	TRBJ1-1	TGTGCCTGGAGTGTACGGGGGAACACTGAAGCTTTCTTT	CAWSVRGNTEAFF
.	TRBD1	TRBV18	TRBJ1-1	TGTGCCAGCTCCCCCTCCCAAGGGACAGGGGGCCTGAACACTGAAGCTTTCTTT	CASSPSQGTGGLNTEAFF
.	.	TRBV5-5	TRBJ2-7	TGTGCCAGCAGCTTTTTTCAAGGGGCCTACGAGCAGTACTTC	CASSFFQGAYEQYF
.	TRBD1	TRBV24-1	TRBJ2-5	TGTGCCACCAGTGAGGACCCCCGGGACAGGGGGCAAGAGACCCAGTACTTC	CATSEDPRDRGQETQYF